This T cell receptor beta chain emerged from a study of early stage breast cancer tumors. Assay used: immunoSEQ multiplex PCR; TCRdb lists only in-frame clones, some missing. The sample contains around 31,000 clones, roughly four fifths of which appear only once. This CDR3 comprises 16 residues. Germline V gene sequence: CDR1 LNHDA, CDR2 SQIVND (reference sequence). V dropped 1 base and J dropped 4 bases, with 17 bases sitting between them. Sample: breast tumor tissue. V is TRBV19 and J is TRBJ2-7, with D unresolved. The TCR comes from a person aged 30 to 39 with breast cancer. CDR3 DNA: TGTGCCAGTAGTATAGCCCCCGCAAGGGCCGTTTACGAGCAGTACTTC. Translated: CASSIAPARAVYEQYF.